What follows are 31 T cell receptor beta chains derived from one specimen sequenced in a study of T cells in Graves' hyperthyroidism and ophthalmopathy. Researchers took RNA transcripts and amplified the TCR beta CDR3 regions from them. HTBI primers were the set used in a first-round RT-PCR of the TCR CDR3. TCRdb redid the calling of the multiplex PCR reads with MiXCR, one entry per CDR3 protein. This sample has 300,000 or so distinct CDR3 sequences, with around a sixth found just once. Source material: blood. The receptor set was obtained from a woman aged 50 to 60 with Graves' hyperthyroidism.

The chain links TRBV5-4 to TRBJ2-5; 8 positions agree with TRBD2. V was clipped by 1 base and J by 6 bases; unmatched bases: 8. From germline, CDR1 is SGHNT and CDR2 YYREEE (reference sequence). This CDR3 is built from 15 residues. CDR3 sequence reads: CASSLSGGGPKTQYF. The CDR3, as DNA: TGTGCCAGCAGCTTGTCTGGCGGGGGGCCGAAGACCCAGTACTTC. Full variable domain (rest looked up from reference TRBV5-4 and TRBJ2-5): ETGVTQSPTHLIKTRGQQVTLRCSSQSGHNTVSWYQQALGQGPQFIFQYYREEENGRGNFPPRFSGLQFPNYSSELNVNALELDDSALYLCASSLSGGGPKTQYFGPGTRLLVL.

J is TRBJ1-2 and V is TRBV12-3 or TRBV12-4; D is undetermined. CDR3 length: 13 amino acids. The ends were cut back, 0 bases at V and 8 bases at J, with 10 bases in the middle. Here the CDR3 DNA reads TGTGCCAGCAGTTTAGCGGCCGGGATAGGCTACACCTTC. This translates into CASSLAAGIGYTF.

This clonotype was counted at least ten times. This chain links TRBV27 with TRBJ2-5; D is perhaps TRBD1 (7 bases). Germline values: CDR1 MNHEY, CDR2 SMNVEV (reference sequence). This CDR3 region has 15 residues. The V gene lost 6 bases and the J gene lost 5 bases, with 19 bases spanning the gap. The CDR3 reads CASSFQGGAFETQYF. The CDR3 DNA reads TGTGCCAGCAGCTTCCAGGGGGGCGCGTTCGAGACCCAGTACTTC.

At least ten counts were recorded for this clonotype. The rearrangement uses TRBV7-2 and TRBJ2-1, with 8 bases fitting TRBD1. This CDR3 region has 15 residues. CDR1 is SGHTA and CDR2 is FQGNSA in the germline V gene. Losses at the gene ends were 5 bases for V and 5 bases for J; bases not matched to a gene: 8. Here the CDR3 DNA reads TGTGCCAGCAGCCTTCGACAGGGGCTCAACAATGAGCAGTTCTTC. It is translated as CASSLRQGLNNEQFF.

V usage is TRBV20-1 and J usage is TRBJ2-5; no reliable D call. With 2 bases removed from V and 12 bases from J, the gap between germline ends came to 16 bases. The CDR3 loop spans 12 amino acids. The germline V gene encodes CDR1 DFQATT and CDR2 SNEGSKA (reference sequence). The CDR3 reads CSARPPSGGKYF. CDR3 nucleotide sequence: TGCAGTGCTAGACCTCCCTCAGGTGGAAAGTACTTC.

The CDR3 DNA is TGTGCCAGCAGTGACCCCACCCGGACAGGTCCCTACGAGCAGTACTTC. It translates to CASSDPTRTGPYEQYF. V is TRBV6-1 and J is TRBJ2-7, with 7 bases lining up with TRBD1. The length of the CDR3 is 16 residues. The V segment lost 3 bases and the J segment 2 bases; nucleotides outside the gene matches: 10. In germline, CDR1 is MNHNS, CDR2 SASEGT.

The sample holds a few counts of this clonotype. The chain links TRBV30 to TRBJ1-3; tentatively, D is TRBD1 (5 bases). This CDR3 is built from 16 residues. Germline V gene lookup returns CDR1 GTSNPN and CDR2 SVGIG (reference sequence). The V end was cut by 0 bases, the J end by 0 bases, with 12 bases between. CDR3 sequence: CAWSVVWGDSGNTIYF. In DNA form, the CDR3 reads TGTGCCTGGAGTGTAGTCTGGGGCGACTCTGGAAACACCATATATTTT. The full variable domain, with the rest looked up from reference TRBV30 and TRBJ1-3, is SQTIHQWPATLVQPVGSPLSLECTVEGTSNPNLYWYRQAAGRGLQLLFYSVGIGQISSEVPQNLSASRPQDRQFILSSKKLLLSDSGFYLCAWSVVWGDSGNTIYFGEGSWLTVV.

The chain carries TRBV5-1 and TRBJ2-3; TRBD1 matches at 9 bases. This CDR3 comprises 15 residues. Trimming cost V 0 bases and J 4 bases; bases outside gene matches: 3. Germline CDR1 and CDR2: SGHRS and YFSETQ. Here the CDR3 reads CASSLEQGAADTQYF. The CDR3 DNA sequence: TGCGCCAGCAGCTTGGAACAGGGGGCTGCAGATACGCAGTATTTT.

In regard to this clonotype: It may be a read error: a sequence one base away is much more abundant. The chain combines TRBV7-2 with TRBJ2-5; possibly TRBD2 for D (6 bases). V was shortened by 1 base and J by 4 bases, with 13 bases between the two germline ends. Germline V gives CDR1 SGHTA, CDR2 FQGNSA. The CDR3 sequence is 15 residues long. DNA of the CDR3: TGTGCCAGCAGCTTAGGGGTGAGGCGGGGAGAGACCCAGTACTTC. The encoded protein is CASSLGVRRGETQYF.

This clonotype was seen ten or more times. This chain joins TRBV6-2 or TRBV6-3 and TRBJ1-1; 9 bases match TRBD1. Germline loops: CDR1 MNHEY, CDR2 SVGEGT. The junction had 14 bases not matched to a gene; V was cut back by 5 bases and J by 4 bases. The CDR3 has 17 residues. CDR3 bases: TGTGCCAGCAGTACCACGGGACAGGGTTTTAAGGGCACTGAAGCTTTCTTT. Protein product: CASSTTGQGFKGTEAFF.

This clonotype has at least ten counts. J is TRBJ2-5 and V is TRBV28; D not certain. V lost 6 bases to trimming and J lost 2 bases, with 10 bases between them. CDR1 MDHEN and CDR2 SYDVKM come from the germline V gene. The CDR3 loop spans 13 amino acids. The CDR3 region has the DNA TGTGCCAGCAGCTTTGGGGAACAAGAGACCCAGTACTTC. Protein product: CASSFGEQETQYF. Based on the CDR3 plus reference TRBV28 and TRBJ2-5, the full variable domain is DVKVTQSSRYLVKRTGEKVFLECVQDMDHENMFWYRQDPGLGLRLIYFSYDVKMKEKGDIPEGYSVSREKKERFSLILESASTNQTSMYLCASSFGEQETQYFGPGTRLLVL.

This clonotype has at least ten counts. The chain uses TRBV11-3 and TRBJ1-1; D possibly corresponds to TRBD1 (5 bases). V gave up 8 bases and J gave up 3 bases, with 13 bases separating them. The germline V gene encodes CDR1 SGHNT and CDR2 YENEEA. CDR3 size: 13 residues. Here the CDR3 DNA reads TGTGCCAGCTCAGGGTGGGGAGACACTGAAGCTTTCTTT. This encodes CASSGWGDTEAFF.

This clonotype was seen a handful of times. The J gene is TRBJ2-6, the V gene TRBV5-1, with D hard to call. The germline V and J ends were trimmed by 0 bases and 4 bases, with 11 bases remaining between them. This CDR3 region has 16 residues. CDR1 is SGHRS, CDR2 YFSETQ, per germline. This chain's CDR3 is CASSLVRVDGANVLTF. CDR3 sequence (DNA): TGCGCCAGCAGCTTGGTAAGGGTCGACGGGGCCAACGTCCTGACTTTC.

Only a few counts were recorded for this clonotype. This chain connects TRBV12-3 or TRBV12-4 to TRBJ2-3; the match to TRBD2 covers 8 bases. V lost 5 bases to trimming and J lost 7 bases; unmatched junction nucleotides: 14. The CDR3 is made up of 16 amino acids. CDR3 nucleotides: TGTGCCAGCAGTCCAGTAGCGGGGAGCTCAACAAATACGCAGTATTTT. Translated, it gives CASSPVAGSSTNTQYF.

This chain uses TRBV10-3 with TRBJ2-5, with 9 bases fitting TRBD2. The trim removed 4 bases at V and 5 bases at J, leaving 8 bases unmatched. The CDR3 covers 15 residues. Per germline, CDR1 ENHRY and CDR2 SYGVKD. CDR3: CAISARLAARETQYF. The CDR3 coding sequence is TGTGCCATCAGTGCCCGACTAGCGGCCCGGGAGACCCAGTACTTC.

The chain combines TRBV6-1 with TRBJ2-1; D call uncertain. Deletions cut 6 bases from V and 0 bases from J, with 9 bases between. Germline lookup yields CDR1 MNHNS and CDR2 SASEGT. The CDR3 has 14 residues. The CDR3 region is CASSRDPSYNEQFF. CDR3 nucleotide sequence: TGTGCCAGCAGCCGTGACCCCTCCTACAATGAGCAGTTCTTC.

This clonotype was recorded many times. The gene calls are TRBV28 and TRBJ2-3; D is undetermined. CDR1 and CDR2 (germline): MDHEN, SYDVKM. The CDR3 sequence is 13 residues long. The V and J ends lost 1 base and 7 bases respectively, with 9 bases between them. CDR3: CASSLSVRHTQYF. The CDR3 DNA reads TGTGCCAGCAGTTTATCGGTCAGACATACGCAGTATTTT.

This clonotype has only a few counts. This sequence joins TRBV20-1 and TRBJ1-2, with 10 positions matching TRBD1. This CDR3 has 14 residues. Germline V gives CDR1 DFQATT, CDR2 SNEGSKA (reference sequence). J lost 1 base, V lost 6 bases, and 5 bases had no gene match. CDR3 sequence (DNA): TGCAGTGCCACGGGACAGGGGCTTAACTATGGCTACACCTTC. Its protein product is CSATGQGLNYGYTF.

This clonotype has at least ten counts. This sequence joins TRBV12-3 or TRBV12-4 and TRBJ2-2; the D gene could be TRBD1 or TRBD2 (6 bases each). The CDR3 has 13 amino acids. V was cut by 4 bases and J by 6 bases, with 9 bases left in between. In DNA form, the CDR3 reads TGTGCCAGCAGTTCGGGGGCCCCCGGGGAGCTGTTTTTT. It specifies CASSSGAPGELFF.

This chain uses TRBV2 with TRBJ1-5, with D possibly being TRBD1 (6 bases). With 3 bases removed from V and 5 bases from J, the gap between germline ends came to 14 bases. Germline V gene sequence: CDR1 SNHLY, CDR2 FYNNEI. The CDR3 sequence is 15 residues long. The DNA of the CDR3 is TGTGCCAGCAGTGAGGAGCAGGGGATCTATCAGCCCCAGCATTTT. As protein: CASSEEQGIYQPQHF. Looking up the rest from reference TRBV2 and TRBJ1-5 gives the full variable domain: EPEVTQTPSHQVTQMGQEVILRCVPISNHLYFYWYRQILGQKVEFLVSFYNNEISEKSEIFDDQFSVERPDGSNFTLKIRSTKLEDSAMYFCASSEEQGIYQPQHFGDGTRLSIL.

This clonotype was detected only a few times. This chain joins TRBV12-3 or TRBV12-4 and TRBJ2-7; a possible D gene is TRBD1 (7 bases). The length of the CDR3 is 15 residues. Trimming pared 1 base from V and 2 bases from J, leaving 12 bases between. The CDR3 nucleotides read TGTGCCAGCAGTTTAGGCGGGACAGCAACCTACGAGCAGTACTTC. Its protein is CASSLGGTATYEQYF.

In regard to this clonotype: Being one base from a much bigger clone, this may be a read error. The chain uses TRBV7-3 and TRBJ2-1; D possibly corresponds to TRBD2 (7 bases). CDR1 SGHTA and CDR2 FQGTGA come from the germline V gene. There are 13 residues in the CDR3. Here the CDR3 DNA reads TGTGCCAGCAGCTCGGGGGGCTATTATGAGCAGTCCTTC. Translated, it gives CASSSGGYYEQSF.

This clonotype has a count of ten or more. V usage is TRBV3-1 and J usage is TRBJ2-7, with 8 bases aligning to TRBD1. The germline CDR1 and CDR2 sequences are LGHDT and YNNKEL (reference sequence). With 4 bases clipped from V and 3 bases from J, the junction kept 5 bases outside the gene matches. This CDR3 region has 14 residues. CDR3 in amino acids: CASSRTGTLYEQYF. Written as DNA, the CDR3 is TGTGCCAGCAGCCGGACAGGGACCCTCTACGAGCAGTACTTC.

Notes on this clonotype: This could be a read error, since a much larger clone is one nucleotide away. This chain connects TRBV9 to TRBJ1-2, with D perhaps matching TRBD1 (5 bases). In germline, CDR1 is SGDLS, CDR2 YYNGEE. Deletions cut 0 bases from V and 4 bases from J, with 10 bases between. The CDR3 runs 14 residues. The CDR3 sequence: CASSVGPGTYGYTF. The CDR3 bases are TGTGCCAGCAGCGTAGGCCCAGGGACCTATGGCTACACCTTC.

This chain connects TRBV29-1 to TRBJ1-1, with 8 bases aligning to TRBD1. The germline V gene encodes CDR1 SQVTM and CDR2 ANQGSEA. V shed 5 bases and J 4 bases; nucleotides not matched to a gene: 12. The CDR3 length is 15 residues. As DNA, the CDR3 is TGCAGCGTTTTTCTCCAGGGGGCCCCTCTCACTGAAGCTTTCTTT. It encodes CSVFLQGAPLTEAFF.

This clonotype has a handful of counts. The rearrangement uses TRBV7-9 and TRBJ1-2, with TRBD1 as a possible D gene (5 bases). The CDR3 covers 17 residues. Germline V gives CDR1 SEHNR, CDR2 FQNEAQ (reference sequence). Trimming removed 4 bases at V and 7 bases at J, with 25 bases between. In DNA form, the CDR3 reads TGTGCCAGCAGCTCGGAGGGTGGGACGGATGGACCAGGTGGCTACACCTTC. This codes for CASSSEGGTDGPGGYTF.

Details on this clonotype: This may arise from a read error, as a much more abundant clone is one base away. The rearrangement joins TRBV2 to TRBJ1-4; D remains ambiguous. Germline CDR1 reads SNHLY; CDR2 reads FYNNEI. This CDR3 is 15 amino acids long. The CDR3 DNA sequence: TGTGCCAGCGGTGACGGGATTGCAACTAATGAAAAACTGTTTTTT. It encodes CASGDGIATNEKLFF.

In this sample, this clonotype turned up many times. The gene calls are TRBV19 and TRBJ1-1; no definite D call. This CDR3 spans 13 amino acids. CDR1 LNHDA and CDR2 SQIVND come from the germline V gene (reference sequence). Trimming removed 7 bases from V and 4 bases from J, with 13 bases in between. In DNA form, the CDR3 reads TGTGCCAGTACGCAGGCTATGTTCACTGAAGCTTTCTTT. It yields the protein CASTQAMFTEAFF.

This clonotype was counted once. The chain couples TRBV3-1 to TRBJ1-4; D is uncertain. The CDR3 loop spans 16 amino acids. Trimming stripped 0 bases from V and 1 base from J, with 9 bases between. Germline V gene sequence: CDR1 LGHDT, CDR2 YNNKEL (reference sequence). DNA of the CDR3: TGTGCCAGCAGCCAAGATCTAGCGGGAACTAATGAAAAACTGTTTTTT. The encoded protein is CASSQDLAGTNEKLFF.

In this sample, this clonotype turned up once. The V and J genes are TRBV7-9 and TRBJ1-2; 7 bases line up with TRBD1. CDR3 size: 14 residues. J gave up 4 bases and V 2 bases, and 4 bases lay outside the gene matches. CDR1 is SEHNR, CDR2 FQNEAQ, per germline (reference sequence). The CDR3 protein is CASSLTGVSYGYTF. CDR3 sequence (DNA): TGTGCCAGCAGCTTAACAGGGGTGAGCTATGGCTACACCTTC. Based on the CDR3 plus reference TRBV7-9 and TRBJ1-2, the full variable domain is DTGVSQNPRHKITKRGQNVTFRCDPISEHNRLYWYRQTLGQGPEFLTYFQNEAQLEKSRLLSDRFSAERPKGSFSTLEIQRTEQGDSAMYLCASSLTGVSYGYTFGSGTRLTVV.

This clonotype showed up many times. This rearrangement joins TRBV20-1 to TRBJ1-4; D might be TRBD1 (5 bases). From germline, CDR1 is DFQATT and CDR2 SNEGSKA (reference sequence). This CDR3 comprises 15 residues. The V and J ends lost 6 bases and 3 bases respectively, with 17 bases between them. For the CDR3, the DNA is TGCAGTGCAACCCTCGGGGCTGCGGCTAATGAAAAACTGTTTTTT. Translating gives CSATLGAAANEKLFF.